Shown below are 32 T cell receptor beta chains from a single sample sequenced in a study of graft-versus-host responses after intestinal transplantation (dated by TCRdb to about 2021). Antigens for these TCRs are unknown. The time point tag for this specimen amounts to: cells obtained before transplantation from donor or recipient. Receptor libraries were prepared by the immunoSEQ multiplex PCR assay. What TCRdb holds here is the immuneACCESS table cut down to in-frame rearrangements. Part of the clones is not present; checked against another copy, under half of the missing clones reflect an unresolved V gene, and the others are unexplained. Present in this sample are 96,000 or so clones, around 90% of which were seen just once. Of the sample, around 0.17% falls within the top ten clones. The input for sequencing was unstimulated CD4+ T cells sorted from spleen or lymph node cells, taken before intestinal transplant. Every receptor here comes from a human donor who received an intestinal transplant.

V and J are TRBV11-2 and TRBJ2-7, with 9 bases lining up with TRBD1. Trimming at V came to 3 bases and at J to 5 bases, leaving 11 bases not matched to a gene. The V gene's germline CDR1 is SGHAT and CDR2 FQNNGV. The CDR3 is made up of 16 amino acids. This CDR3 reads CASSFALRGQGHEQYF. In DNA, the CDR3 is TGTGCCAGCAGCTTTGCCTTAAGGGGACAGGGCCACGAGCAGTACTTC.

The chain has TRBV27 and TRBJ1-1; TRBD1 matches 8 bases. The V segment lost 2 bases and the J segment 4 bases; nucleotides outside the gene matches: 9. Germline V lookup: CDR1 MNHEY, CDR2 SMNVEV (reference sequence). CDR3 size: 16 residues. Here the CDR3 DNA reads TGTGCCAGCAGTTTAGGACAGGGAAGAATTTTCACTGAAGCTTTCTTT. Translation: CASSLGQGRIFTEAFF.

V and J are TRBV6-1 and TRBJ1-5; D unresolved. The CDR3 is made up of 12 amino acids. Germline lookup yields CDR1 MNHNS and CDR2 SASEGT. The V gene lost 3 bases and the J gene lost 7 bases, with 7 bases spanning the gap. The CDR3 coding sequence is TGTGCCAGCAGTGAGCCCAGGCAGCCCCAGCATTTT. Translation gives CASSEPRQPQHF.

This clone was observed once. The CDR3 protein is CASSPPGDRGAEAFF. The CDR3 bases are TGTGCCAGCTCACCCCCGGGGGACAGGGGGGCTGAAGCTTTCTTT. The J gene is TRBJ1-1, the V gene TRBV18; TRBD1 agrees at 11 bases. After removal of 3 bases from V and 6 bases from J, the junction contained 6 bases not matched to a gene. CDR1 and CDR2 from the germline V gene are KGHSH and LQKENI. This CDR3 comprises 15 residues.

The genes are TRBV7-9 and TRBJ2-3, with D maybe TRBD2 (5 bases). V lost 6 bases, J lost 1 base, and 20 bases lay in between. The CDR3 totals 17 residues. The V gene's germline CDR1 is SEHNR and CDR2 FQNEAQ (reference sequence). CDR3 loop: CASSSNTDLGRTDTQYF. As DNA, the CDR3 is TGTGCCAGCAGTTCGAACACGGACTTAGGGCGCACAGATACGCAGTATTTT.

The rearrangement links TRBV30 to TRBJ1-2; TRBD1 might be the D (5 bases). The CDR3 runs 13 residues. V was trimmed by 4 bases and J by 1 base, leaving 10 bases between them. Per the germline V gene, CDR1 is GTSNPN and CDR2 is SVGIG (reference sequence). CDR3 loop: CAWKIDSNYGYTF. The CDR3, as DNA: TGTGCCTGGAAGATTGACAGTAACTATGGCTACACCTTC.

This clone was seen more than once but under ten times. The chain recombines TRBV4-3 with TRBJ1-3, with D unresolved. CDR3 length: 13 residues. Germline V CDR1 and CDR2: LGHNA, YSLEER. With 4 bases removed from V and 7 bases from J, the gap between germline ends came to 11 bases. CDR3 DNA: TGCGCCAGCAGCCCAATTCTCGCGAACACCATATATTTT. As protein: CASSPILANTIYF.

The chain recombines TRBV29-1 with TRBJ2-3, with D possibly TRBD1 on 6 matching bases. The V end lost 7 bases, the J end lost 3 bases, and 14 bases lay between the germline ends. CDR1 is SQVTM, CDR2 ANQGSEA, per germline. The CDR3 totals 13 residues. The CDR3 region is CSGDRGGTDTQYF. Here the CDR3 DNA reads TGCAGCGGTGACAGAGGGGGTACAGATACGCAGTATTTT.

This clone was seen only once. The chain is built from TRBV6-6 and TRBJ2-1; tentative D call: TRBD2 (7 bases). V dropped 4 bases and J dropped 5 bases, with 18 bases sitting between them. Germline CDR1 is MNHNY and CDR2 is SVGAGI (reference sequence). This CDR3 has 16 amino acids. The CDR3 loop reads CASSSQGLAENNEQFF. As DNA, the CDR3 is TGTGCCAGCAGTTCCCAGGGGCTAGCGGAGAACAATGAGCAGTTCTTC.

The chain combines TRBV28 with TRBJ2-7; D gene uncertain. V shed 0 bases and J shed 2 bases, with 11 bases lying between them. CDR3 length equals 15 residues. Germline CDR1 and CDR2: MDHEN and SYDVKM. The CDR3 DNA sequence: TGTGCCAGCAGTTTATGGGGCTCACGTGCCTACGAGCAGTACTTC. Its protein is CASSLWGSRAYEQYF. Together with reference TRBV28 and TRBJ2-7, the CDR3 gives the full variable domain: DVKVTQSSRYLVKRTGEKVFLECVQDMDHENMFWYRQDPGLGLRLIYFSYDVKMKEKGDIPEGYSVSREKKERFSLILESASTNQTSMYLCASSLWGSRAYEQYFGPGTRLTVT.

The chain uses TRBV2 and TRBJ2-3; 7 nucleotides line up with TRBD2. CDR1 SNHLY and CDR2 FYNNEI come from the germline V gene. CDR3 size: 16 residues. The V gene end was trimmed by 5 bases and the J gene end by 0 bases; junction bases not matched to a gene: 8. Here the CDR3 reads CASSQRGTTSTDTQYF. The CDR3 nucleotides are TGTGCCAGCAGTCAACGCGGGACTACTAGCACAGATACGCAGTATTTT.

The chain couples TRBV10-3 to TRBJ1-2; D is possibly TRBD1 (5 bases). Trimming stripped 1 base from V and 0 bases from J, with 12 bases between. This CDR3 region has 16 residues. From germline, CDR1 is ENHRY and CDR2 SYGVKD. CDR3 residues: CAISEFKGAANYGYTF. The DNA for the CDR3 is TGTGCCATCAGTGAGTTTAAAGGGGCAGCTAACTATGGCTACACCTTC.

The rearrangement links TRBV10-2 to TRBJ2-5; 11 bases are shared with TRBD2. Germline assignment: CDR1 WSHSY and CDR2 SAAADI. With V trimmed by 5 bases and J by 5 bases, 4 bases remained unmatched. The CDR3 has 14 residues. DNA of the CDR3: TGCGCCAGCAGTCTAGCGGGGGGACGGGAGACCCAGTACTTC. Encoded protein: CASSLAGGRETQYF.

This sequence joins TRBV7-2 and TRBJ2-6; maybe TRBD2 (7 bases). Trimming left V 9 bases short and J 2 bases short, with 11 bases between. The CDR3 spans 14 residues. CDR1 and CDR2 from the germline V gene are SGHTA and FQGNSA. The DNA for the CDR3 is TGTGCCAGTCGGGGGGCGCCTGGGGCCAACGTCCTGACTTTC. Its translation is CASRGAPGANVLTF.

J is TRBJ2-5 and V is TRBV19; the match to TRBD2 covers 12 bases. Germline CDR1 reads LNHDA; CDR2 reads SQIVND (reference sequence). The CDR3 totals 15 residues. V lost 5 bases, J lost 5 bases, and 6 bases stayed unmatched. The CDR3 loop is CASSALAGGMETQYF. For the CDR3, the DNA is TGTGCCAGTAGTGCACTAGCGGGGGGTATGGAGACCCAGTACTTC.

The genes are TRBV7-9 and TRBJ2-4; tentative D call: TRBD1 (6 bases). The CDR3 is 15 residues long. Trimming left V 0 bases short and J 8 bases short, with 14 bases between. Germline loops: CDR1 SEHNR, CDR2 FQNEAQ (reference sequence). CDR3 DNA sequence: TGTGCCAGCAGCTTAGCGGTGGCAGGGGTAGACATTCAGTACTTC. Residues: CASSLAVAGVDIQYF.

The chain carries TRBV13 and TRBJ1-3, with D possibly TRBD1 on 6 matching bases. There are 14 residues in the CDR3. The germline V gene encodes CDR1 PRHDT and CDR2 FYEKMQ (reference sequence). Trimming took 1 base from V and 11 from J, leaving 15 bases between them. The CDR3 reads CASSLVPREGAIYF. The CDR3 DNA reads as TGTGCCAGCAGCTTAGTGCCCAGGGAGGGGGCCATATATTTT. The complete variable domain, with remaining parts taken from reference TRBV13 and TRBJ1-3, reads AAGVIQSPRHLIKEKRETATLKCYPIPRHDTVYWYQQGPGQDPQFLISFYEKMQSDKGSIPDRFSAQQFSDYHSELNMSSLELGDSALYFCASSLVPREGAIYFGEGSWLTVV.

The chain employs TRBV6-5 and TRBJ2-7, with TRBD1 as a possible D gene (5 bases). Between the trimmed V and J ends, which lost 1 base and 3 bases, there was a span of 10 bases. CDR1 and CDR2 (germline): MNHEY, SVGAGI. The CDR3 consists of 14 residues. CDR3 sequence: CASSYWTTGYEQYF. The CDR3 DNA sequence: TGTGCCAGCAGTTACTGGACCACAGGCTACGAGCAGTACTTC.

V and J are TRBV19 and TRBJ2-6, with D possibly being TRBD1 (7 bases). Trimming left V 7 bases short and J 2 bases short, with 12 bases between. Germline V gene sequence: CDR1 LNHDA, CDR2 SQIVND (reference sequence). The CDR3 length is 15 residues. This CDR3 reads CASTPGGTGANVLTF. In DNA form, the CDR3 reads TGTGCCAGTACCCCAGGGGGGACTGGGGCCAACGTCCTGACTTTC.

V is TRBV28 and J is TRBJ2-7, with D perhaps TRBD2 (6 bases). V shed 6 bases and J shed 2 bases, with 14 bases lying between them. CDR1 and CDR2 (germline): MDHEN, SYDVKM. The CDR3 runs to 14 residues. Written as DNA, the CDR3 is TGTGCCAGCAGACTAGCCCCCAGGGCCTACGAGCAGTACTTC. Protein product: CASRLAPRAYEQYF.

The chain couples TRBV7-8 to TRBJ1-2; D is unclear. The ends were cut back, 5 bases at V and 5 bases at J, with 15 bases in the middle. There are 14 residues in the CDR3. CDR1 is SGHVS and CDR2 is FQNEAQ in the germline V gene. CDR3: CASSPRTVTYGYTF. The CDR3 DNA reads as TGTGCCAGCAGCCCACGCACAGTTACTTATGGCTACACCTTC.

The chain employs TRBV7-9 and TRBJ1-1; D not certain. This CDR3 is 12 amino acids long. In germline, CDR1 is SEHNR, CDR2 FQNEAQ (reference sequence). V lost 5 bases and J 5 bases, leaving 9 bases between the germline ends. The CDR3, as DNA: TGTGCCAGCAGCCTCGTCGAGACTGAAGCTTTCTTT. Translation gives CASSLVETEAFF. Complete variable domain (other parts from reference TRBV7-9 and TRBJ1-1): DTGVSQNPRHKITKRGQNVTFRCDPISEHNRLYWYRQTLGQGPEFLTYFQNEAQLEKSRLLSDRFSAERPKGSFSTLEIQRTEQGDSAMYLCASSLVETEAFFGQGTRLTVV.

The gene calls are TRBV9 and TRBJ1-6; a weak D match, TRBD1 (6 bases). The V end lost 4 bases, the J end lost 7 bases, and 21 bases lay between the germline ends. CDR1 and CDR2 (germline): SGDLS, YYNGEE. There are 17 residues in the CDR3. Here the CDR3 reads CASSPQHLGQLNSPLHF. The CDR3, as DNA: TGTGCCAGCAGCCCACAGCATCTAGGACAGCTAAATTCACCCCTCCACTTT.

V is TRBV28 and J is TRBJ2-2, with TRBD2 matching over 11 bases. CDR1 MDHEN and CDR2 SYDVKM come from the germline V gene. After removal of 6 bases from V and 3 bases from J, the junction contained 6 bases not matched to a gene. The CDR3 is made up of 16 amino acids. CDR3 in amino acids: CASRTGTSGYTGELFF. The DNA for the CDR3 is TGTGCCAGCAGGACCGGGACTAGCGGCTACACCGGGGAGCTGTTTTTT.

V is TRBV30 and J is TRBJ1-3; possible D gene TRBD1, 5 bases. The V gene lost 8 bases and the J gene lost 3 bases, with 11 bases spanning the gap. The CDR3 extends over 12 amino acids. The germline V gene encodes CDR1 GTSNPN and CDR2 SVGIG (reference sequence). The CDR3 reads CAVGLRGNTIYF. Here the CDR3 DNA reads TGTGCCGTGGGACTTCGTGGAAACACCATATATTTT.

The chain links TRBV7-8 to TRBJ2-3; 9 bases line up with TRBD1. The trim removed 6 bases at V and 5 bases at J, leaving 9 bases unmatched. Germline V lookup: CDR1 SGHVS, CDR2 FQNEAQ. CDR3 length: 15 residues. CDR3 loop: CASSRGQGLGDTQYF. CDR3 coding DNA: TGTGCCAGCAGTCGTGGACAGGGGTTAGGAGATACGCAGTATTTT.

J is TRBJ2-7 and V is TRBV7-6, with D possibly being TRBD2 (6 bases). The CDR3 covers 14 residues. Trimming shortened V by 5 bases and J by 5 bases, and 16 bases separated the two germline ends. Germline assignment: CDR1 SGHVS and CDR2 FNYEAQ. The chain's CDR3 is CASSPVSSAHEQYF. CDR3 in DNA: TGTGCCAGCAGCCCAGTCTCTAGCGCCCACGAGCAGTACTTC.

The gene calls are TRBV2 and TRBJ2-1, with 9 bases that match TRBD2. Trimming cost V 6 bases and J 8 bases; bases outside gene matches: 14. This CDR3 region has 16 residues. CDR1 and CDR2 (germline): SNHLY, FYNNEI. The CDR3 reads CASRRRTSVRGDEQFF. CDR3 DNA sequence: TGTGCCAGCAGGCGAAGGACTAGCGTTCGGGGTGATGAGCAGTTCTTC.

The V and J genes are TRBV21-1 and TRBJ2-3; the D call of TRBD1 is as the table states it, not checked on the DNA. TRBV21-1 constitutes a pseudogene. The CDR3 has 17 residues. The CDR3 here is CASSKDGQGVWTDTQYF. CDR3 nucleotide sequence: TGTGCCAGCAGCAAAGATGGACAGGGGGTTTGGACAGATACGCAGTATTTT.

The gene calls are TRBV18 and TRBJ1-2; a possible D gene is TRBD1 (5 bases). The CDR3 extends over 13 amino acids. The V end lost 3 bases, the J end lost 7 bases, and 12 bases lay between the germline ends. Germline CDR1 KGHSH, CDR2 LQKENI. The CDR3 loop is CASSPLDRRGYTF. The CDR3 nucleotides are TGTGCCAGCTCACCCTTAGACAGACGTGGCTACACCTTC.

The gene calls are TRBV5-1 and TRBJ2-1, with TRBD2 identical over 9 bases. CDR3 length equals 16 residues. Trimming removed 4 bases from V and 8 bases from J; junction bases left unmatched: 13. CDR1 and CDR2 from the germline V gene are SGHRS and YFSETQ. Here the CDR3 reads CASSPMTSGVLDEQFF. In DNA, the CDR3 is TGCGCCAGCAGCCCTATGACTAGCGGAGTTTTGGATGAGCAGTTCTTC. Full variable domain (outside the CDR3, taken from reference TRBV5-1 and TRBJ2-1): KAGVTQTPRYLIKTRGQQVTLSCSPISGHRSVSWYQQTPGQGLQFLFEYFSETQRNKGNFPGRFSGRQFSNSRSEMNVSTLELGDSALYLCASSPMTSGVLDEQFFGPGTRLTVL.

This clone was counted between two and nine times. The chain combines TRBV4-1 with TRBJ1-6, with TRBD1 as a possible D gene (6 bases). Trimming took 4 bases from V and 13 from J, leaving 11 bases between them. The CDR3 runs 12 residues. Germline V gene sequence: CDR1 MGHRA, CDR2 YSYEKL. The CDR3 protein is CASSLITGPLHF. The CDR3 nucleotides read TGCGCCAGCAGCCTGATAACAGGGCCCCTCCACTTT.